This T cell receptor beta chain was retrieved from a study of OX40 agonist ivuxolimab in advanced cancers. On the study more broadly: The dose of intravenous ivuxolimab that patients received every 2 weeks ranged from 0.01 to 10 mg/kg. Hepatocellular carcinoma, melanoma, renal cell or head and neck cancer occurred in dose-escalation patients. Prior checkpoint blockade (anti-PD-1, anti-PD-L1 or anti-CTLA-4) was permitted; approximately 40% had it.

Clones were read by immunoSEQ multiplex PCR, and TCRdb kept only the in-frame ones, dropping some. Here the sample spans around 97,000 clones, roughly 90% being singletons. Germline V CDR1 and CDR2: KGHSH, LQKENI. This CDR3 is built from 13 residues. The ends were cut back, 8 bases at V and 5 bases at J, with 13 bases in the middle. This sequence originates from an adult with an advanced solid tumor such as melanoma, head and neck, liver or kidney cancer. The sequencing here drew on CD4+ or CD8+ T cells sorted from blood, taken in a trial of the OX40 agonist ivuxolimab. J is TRBJ2-1 and V is TRBV18; D possibly corresponds to TRBD2 (8 bases). CDR3 nucleotides: TGTGCCAGCCGGGAGGGGACAGACAATGAGCAGTTCTTC. It specifies CASREGTDNEQFF.